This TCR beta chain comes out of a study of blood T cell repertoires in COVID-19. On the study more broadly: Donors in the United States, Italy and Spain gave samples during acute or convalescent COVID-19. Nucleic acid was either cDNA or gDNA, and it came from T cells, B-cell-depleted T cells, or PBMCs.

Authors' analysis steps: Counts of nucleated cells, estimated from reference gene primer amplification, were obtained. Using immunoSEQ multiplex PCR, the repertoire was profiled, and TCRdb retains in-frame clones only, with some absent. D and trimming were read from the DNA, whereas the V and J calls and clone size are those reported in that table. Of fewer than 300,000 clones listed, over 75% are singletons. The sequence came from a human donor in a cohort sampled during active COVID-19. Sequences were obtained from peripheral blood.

DNA of the CDR3: TGTGCCCGGCCCCTGGGGCAGGCCAGAAATTCACCCCTCCACTTT. Amino acids: CARPLGQARNSPLHF. V usage is TRBV30 and J usage is TRBJ1-6; perhaps TRBD1 as D (5 bases). The CDR3 length is 15 residues. Trimming shortened V by 8 bases and J by 7 bases, and 21 bases separated the two germline ends. Looked up from germline, CDR1 is GTSNPN and CDR2 is SVGIG (reference sequence).